This TCR beta chain derives from a study of beta chain features in type 1 diabetes. General study findings and limits: Moderately but significantly shorter TCRB CDR3s were found in Type 1 diabetes patients in all four CD4+ subsets. Junctions at VDJ sites from type 1 diabetes patients had fewer insertions and more deletions.

Blood was collected once per donor into heparin, averaging around 120 mL. A sort by CD45RO/CCR7/CD25/CD127/CD95/CD27 yielded CD4+ naive, central memory, regulatory and stem cell-like memory cells. V lost 4 bases, J lost 0 bases, and 14 bases lay in between. This CDR3 comprises 16 residues. Per germline, CDR1 SGDLS and CDR2 YYNGEE. Worth noting for this clone: The target antigen is unknown.

Since all of the isolated RNA was reverse transcribed, expressed TCRB transcripts were what got sequenced. Repertoires were generated with immunoSEQ multiplex PCR, while TCRdb's copy carries only in-frame clones and drops some. The sample consists of just over 600,000 clones, 15% to 18% of them appearing once. The chain links TRBV9 to TRBJ1-3; possible D gene TRBD1, 6 bases. The sequenced material came from naive CD4+ T cells from blood. The sequence was obtained from a young man in good health. The CDR3 protein is CASSPPDRYSGNTIYF. As DNA, the CDR3 is TGTGCCAGCAGCCCCCCTGACAGGTACTCTGGAAACACCATATATTTT.